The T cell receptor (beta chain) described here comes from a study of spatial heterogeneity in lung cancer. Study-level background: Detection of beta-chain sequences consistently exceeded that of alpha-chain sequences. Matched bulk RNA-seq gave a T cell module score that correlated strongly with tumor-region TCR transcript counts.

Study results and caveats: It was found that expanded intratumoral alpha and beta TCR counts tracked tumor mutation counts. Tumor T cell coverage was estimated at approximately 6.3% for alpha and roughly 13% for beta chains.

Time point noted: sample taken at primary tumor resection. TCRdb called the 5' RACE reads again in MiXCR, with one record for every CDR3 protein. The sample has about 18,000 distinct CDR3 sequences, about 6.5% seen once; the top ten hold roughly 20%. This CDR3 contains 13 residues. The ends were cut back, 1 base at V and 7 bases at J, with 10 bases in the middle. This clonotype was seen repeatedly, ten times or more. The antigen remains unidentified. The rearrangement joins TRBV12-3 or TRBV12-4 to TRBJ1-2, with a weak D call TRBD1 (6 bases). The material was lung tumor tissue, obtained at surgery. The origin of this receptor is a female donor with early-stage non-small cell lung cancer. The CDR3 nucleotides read TGTGCCAGCAGTTTAGACAGGGAGGCTGGCTACACCTTC. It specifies CASSLDREAGYTF.